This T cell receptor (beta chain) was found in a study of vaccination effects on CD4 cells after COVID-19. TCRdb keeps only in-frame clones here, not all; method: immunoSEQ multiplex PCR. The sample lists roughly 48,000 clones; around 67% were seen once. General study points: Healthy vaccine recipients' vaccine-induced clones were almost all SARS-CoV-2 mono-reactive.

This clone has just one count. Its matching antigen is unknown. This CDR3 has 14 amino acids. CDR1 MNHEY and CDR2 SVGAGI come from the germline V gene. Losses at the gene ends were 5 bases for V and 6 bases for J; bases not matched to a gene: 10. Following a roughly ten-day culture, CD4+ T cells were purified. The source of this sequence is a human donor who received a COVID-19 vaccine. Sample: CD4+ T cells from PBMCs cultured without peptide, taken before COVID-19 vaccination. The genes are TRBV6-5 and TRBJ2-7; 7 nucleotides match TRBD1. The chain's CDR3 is CASSRDRVATEQYF. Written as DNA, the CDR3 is TGTGCCAGCAGTAGAGACAGGGTGGCGACCGAGCAGTACTTC.